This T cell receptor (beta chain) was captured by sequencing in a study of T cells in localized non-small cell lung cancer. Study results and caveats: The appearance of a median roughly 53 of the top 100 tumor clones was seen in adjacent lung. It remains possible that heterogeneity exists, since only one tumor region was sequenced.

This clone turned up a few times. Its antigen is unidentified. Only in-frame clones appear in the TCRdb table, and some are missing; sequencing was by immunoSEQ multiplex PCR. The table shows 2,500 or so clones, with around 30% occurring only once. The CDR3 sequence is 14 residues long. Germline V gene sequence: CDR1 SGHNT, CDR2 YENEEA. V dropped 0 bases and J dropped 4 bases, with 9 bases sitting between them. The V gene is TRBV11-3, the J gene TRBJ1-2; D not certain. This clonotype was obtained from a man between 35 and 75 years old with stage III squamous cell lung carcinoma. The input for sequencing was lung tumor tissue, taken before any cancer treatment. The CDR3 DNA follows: TGTGCCAGCAGCTTAGACCCGCACCTCTATGGCTACACCTTC. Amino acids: CASSLDPHLYGYTF.